The T cell receptor (beta chain) under discussion was sequenced for a study of prognosis after radiotherapy for stage I lung cancer. Turning to the study itself: Nobody among the patients got concurrent therapy with stereotactic body radiotherapy.

Study-wide points: A fall in unique TCR clone counts followed stereotactic body radiation therapy, with medians of about 10,000 versus 6,900.

The TCR beta CDR3 region was amplified from genomic DNA, with two rounds of multiplex PCR being used for the amplification. It was primers specific to each TRBV and TRBJ gene that first-round PCR used. TCRdb analysed the multiplex PCR reads with MiXCR anew, one entry per CDR3 protein. The profile shows about 35,000 distinct CDR3 sequences, approximately 35% of them singletons. Germline CDR1 ENHRY, CDR2 SYGVKD. This CDR3 spans 14 amino acids. The V and J ends lost 11 bases and 0 bases, in that order; junction bases with no gene match: 8. This clonotype was counted at least ten times. The antigen is unknown.

The J gene is TRBJ1-2, the V gene TRBV10-3; TRBD1 agrees at 8 bases. The clonotype originates from a donor aged 50 or older with non-small cell lung cancer. The sample in question was PBMCs, obtained before or after stereotactic body radiation therapy (not recorded which). The CDR3 region is CAVSDRGPNYGYTF. The CDR3 bases are TGTGCCGTCTCAGACAGGGGACCTAACTATGGCTACACCTTC.